The source of this TCR beta chain is a study of T cell repertoires in cytomegalovirus infection. Turning to the study itself: It can be stated that public TCR beta signatures indicated CMV infection as well as a matching HLA type.

Study observations and caveats: Ex vivo responses were dominated by HLA-C-restricted CMV-specific TCR beta clonotypes.

A single record per CDR3 protein comes from TCRdb applying MiXCR to the reads. The table shows 150,000 to 200,000 distinct CDR3 sequences, with 13% to 15% occurring only once. From germline, CDR1 is SGHVS and CDR2 FQNEAQ. The CDR3 extends over 13 amino acids. V was trimmed by 5 bases and J by 7 bases, leaving 9 bases between them. This clonotype was seen many times. As yet, its antigen is unknown. V is TRBV7-8 and J is TRBJ1-6; no clear D gene. Sequenced material: PBMCs. This TCR derives from a human donor in good health (CMV status not recorded). Some clones in this sample may be carry-over from other donors' samples. This CDR3 reads CASSTGNNSPLHF. In nucleotides, the CDR3 is TGTGCCAGCAGCACCGGGAACAATTCACCCCTCCACTTT. The entire variable domain, with the rest obtained from reference TRBV7-8 and TRBJ1-6, is as follows: GAGVSQSPRYKVAKRGQDVALRCDPISGHVSLFWYQQALGQGPEFLTYFQNEAQLDKSGLPSDRFFAERPEGSVSTLKIQRTQQEDSAVYLCASSTGNNSPLHFGNGTRLTVT.